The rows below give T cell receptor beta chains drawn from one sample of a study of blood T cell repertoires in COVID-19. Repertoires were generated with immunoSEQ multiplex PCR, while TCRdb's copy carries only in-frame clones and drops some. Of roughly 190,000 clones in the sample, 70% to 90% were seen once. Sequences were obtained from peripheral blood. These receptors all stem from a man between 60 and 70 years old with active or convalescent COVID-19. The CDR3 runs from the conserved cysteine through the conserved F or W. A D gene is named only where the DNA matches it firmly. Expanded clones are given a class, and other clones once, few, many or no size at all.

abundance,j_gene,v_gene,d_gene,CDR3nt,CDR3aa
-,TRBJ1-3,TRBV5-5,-,TGTGCCAGCAGCTTGATCAGCTCTGGAAACACCATATATTTT,CASSLISSGNTIYF
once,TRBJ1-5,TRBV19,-,TGTGCCAGTAGGACACGTAGCAATCAGCCCCAGCATTTT,CASRTRSNQPQHF
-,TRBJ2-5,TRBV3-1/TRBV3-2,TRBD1,TGTGCCAGCAGCCACCAACAGGGGCAAGAGACCCAGTACTTC,CASSHQQGQETQYF
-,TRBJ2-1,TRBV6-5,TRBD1,TGTGCCAGCCGAGGGACAGTACGGGATGAGCAGTTCTTC,CASRGTVRDEQFF
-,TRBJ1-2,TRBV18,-,TGTGCCAGCTCATCCAACCAGGACTCTGGCTACACCTTC,CASSSNQDSGYTF
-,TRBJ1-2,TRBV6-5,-,TGTGCCAGCTCGAGGGCCCGGGCTAACTATGGCTACACCTTC,CASSRARANYGYTF
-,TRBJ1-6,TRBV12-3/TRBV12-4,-,TGTGCCAGCAGCCGGCGACAGAATTCACCCCTCCACTTT,CASSRRQNSPLHF
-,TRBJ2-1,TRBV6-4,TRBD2,TGTGCCAGCAGTGACTCTAGCGGGGGGGCCTATGAGCAGTTCTTC,CASSDSSGGAYEQFF
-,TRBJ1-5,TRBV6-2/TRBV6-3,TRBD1,TGTGCCAGCAGCGACAGGGGAGGTCAGCCCCAGCATTTT,CASSDRGGQPQHF
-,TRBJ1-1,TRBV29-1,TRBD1,TGCAGTGCAGGGGGCGGATTGAACACTGAAGCTTTCTTT,CSAGGGLNTEAFF
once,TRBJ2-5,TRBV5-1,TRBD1,TGCGCCAGCAGCTTGTCCGGACAGGGGCAAGAGACCCAGTACTTC,CASSLSGQGQETQYF
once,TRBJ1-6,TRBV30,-,TGTGCCTGGAGTGTGGGAGGGAGAAATTCACCCCTCCACTTT,CAWSVGGRNSPLHF
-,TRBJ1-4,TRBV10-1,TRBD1,TGCGCCAGCAGTGAGAGGACAGGGGGTGATGAAAAACTGTTTTTT,CASSERTGGDEKLFF
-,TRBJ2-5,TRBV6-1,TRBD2,TGTGCCAGCAGTGAAGCCAGAAATCTAGGCAGGACTAGGGAACGGGAGACCCAGTACTTC,CASSEARNLGRTRERETQYF
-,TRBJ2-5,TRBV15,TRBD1,TGTGCCACCAGCAGAGACAGGGGGAAAGAGACCCAGTACTTC,CATSRDRGKETQYF
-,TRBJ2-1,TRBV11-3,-,TGTGCCAGCAGCTTCCCCATACAAAGGGGATACTACAATGAGCAGTTCTTC,CASSFPIQRGYYNEQFF
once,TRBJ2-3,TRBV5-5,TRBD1,TGTGCCAGCAGCCCGGACAGGGTCGGGGCAGATACGCAGTATTTT,CASSPDRVGADTQYF
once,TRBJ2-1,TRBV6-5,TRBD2,TGTGCCAGCAGTAGGGGACTAGCGAATGAGCAGTTCTTC,CASSRGLANEQFF
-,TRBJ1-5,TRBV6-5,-,TGTGCCAGCAGTTTAAGGGGGAATCAGCCCCAGCATTTT,CASSLRGNQPQHF
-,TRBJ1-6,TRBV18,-,TGTGCCAGCTCATCCTCCAGTGGTAATTCACCCCTCCACTTT,CASSSSSGNSPLHF
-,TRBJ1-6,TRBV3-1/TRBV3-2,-,TGTGCCAGCAGCCAAGGAGGAGCCCTCCACTTT,CASSQGGALHF
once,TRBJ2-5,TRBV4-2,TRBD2,TGTGCCAGCAGCCAAGTTCCGCGGGGGGCGGGGGAGACCCAGTACTTC,CASSQVPRGAGETQYF
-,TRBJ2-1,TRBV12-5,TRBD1,TGTGCTAGTGGGACGGGACAGGGAAACTACAATGAACAGTTCTTC,CASGTGQGNYNEQFF
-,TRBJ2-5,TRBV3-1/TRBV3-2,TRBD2,TGTGCCAGCAGCCTCCTGCCAGCGGGGGGGCCAGAGACCCAGTACTTC,CASSLLPAGGPETQYF
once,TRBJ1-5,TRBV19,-,TGTGCCAGTAGTACCGACAGACCAGAGGGCAATCAGCCCCAGCATTTT,CASSTDRPEGNQPQHF
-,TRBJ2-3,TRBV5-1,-,TGCGCCAGCAGCCCTCCCGGGGGGCAAGATACGCAGTATTTT,CASSPPGGQDTQYF
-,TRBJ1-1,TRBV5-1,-,TGCGCCAGCAGCTTGGCCGCTGCAGGGAGGACTGAAGCTTTCTTT,CASSLAAAGRTEAFF
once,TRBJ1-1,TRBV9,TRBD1,TGTGCCAGCAGCGTGCGACAGGGGGACACTGAAGCTTTCTTT,CASSVRQGDTEAFF
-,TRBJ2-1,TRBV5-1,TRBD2,TGCGCCAGCAGTCGTCCGGGCGGGGGGTACAATGAGCAGTTCTTC,CASSRPGGGYNEQFF
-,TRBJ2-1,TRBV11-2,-,TGTGCCAGCAGCTTAAGGACACTCAGCTCCTACAATGAGCAGTTCTTC,CASSLRTLSSYNEQFF
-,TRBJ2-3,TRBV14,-,TGTGCCAGCAGCCCACGGGACTTACGCACAGATACGCAGTATTTT,CASSPRDLRTDTQYF
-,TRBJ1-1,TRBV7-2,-,TGTGCCAGCAGCGCTCCATTCGAGCGCACTGAAGCTTTCTTT,CASSAPFERTEAFF
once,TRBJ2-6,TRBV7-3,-,TGTGCCAGCAGCTTAACTCCGGGTCCTGGGGCCAACGTCCTGACTTTC,CASSLTPGPGANVLTF
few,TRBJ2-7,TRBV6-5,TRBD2,TGTGCCGCGGGACTAGCGGTCTCCTACGAGCAGTACTTC,CAAGLAVSYEQYF
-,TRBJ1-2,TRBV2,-,TGTGCCAGCAGTGACGGTAACTATGGCTACACCTTC,CASSDGNYGYTF
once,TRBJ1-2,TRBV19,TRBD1,TGTGCCAGTAGTATCCGGGACAGGGGCTCTGGCTACACCTTC,CASSIRDRGSGYTF
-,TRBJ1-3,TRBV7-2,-,TGTGCCAGCAGCGGGCAGGTTGGAAACACCATATATTTT,CASSGQVGNTIYF
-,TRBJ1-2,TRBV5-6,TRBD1,TGTGCCAGCAGCCAGGGACAGCCTTATGGCTACACCTTC,CASSQGQPYGYTF
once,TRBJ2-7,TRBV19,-,TGTGCCAGTAACCCCTCCGTCGGACTGGGAAAGCGGGAGCAGTACTTC,CASNPSVGLGKREQYF
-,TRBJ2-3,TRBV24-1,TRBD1,TGTGCCACCAGTGATAGACGGACAGGGACAGATACGCAGTATTTT,CATSDRRTGTDTQYF
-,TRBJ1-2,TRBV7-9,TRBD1,TGTGCCAGCAGCACAACTACAGGGGTAGACGGCTACACCTTC,CASSTTTGVDGYTF
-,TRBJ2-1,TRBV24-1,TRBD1,TGTGCCACCAGTGCGCCGACGGGACAGGCCCTTTGGGTGCAGTTCTTC,CATSAPTGQALWVQFF
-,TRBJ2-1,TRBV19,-,TGTGCCAGTAGTATACTAGTGATCGGAGAGCAGTTCTTC,CASSILVIGEQFF
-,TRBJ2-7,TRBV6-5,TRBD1,TGTGCCAGCACACCGGGACAGGGGGCCGGGGAGCAGTACTTC,CASTPGQGAGEQYF
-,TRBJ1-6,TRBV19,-,TGTGCCAGTACGCCAAAGGGACTAAACAATTCACCCCTCCACTTT,CASTPKGLNNSPLHF
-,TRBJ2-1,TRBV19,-,TGTGCCAGTAGTATTTGGGGGGGCCCTTCCTACAATGAGCAGTTCTTC,CASSIWGGPSYNEQFF
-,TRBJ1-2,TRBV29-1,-,TGCAGCGTTGATTCGGGGAGTTATGGCTACACCTTC,CSVDSGSYGYTF
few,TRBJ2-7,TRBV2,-,TGTGCCAGCAGTGAATACAACGAGCAGTACTTC,CASSEYNEQYF
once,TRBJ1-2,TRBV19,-,TGTGCCAGTAGTATTTTTCAGGATTACTACACCTTC,CASSIFQDYYTF
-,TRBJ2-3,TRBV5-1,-,TGCGCCAGCAGGCTACCCGGTAGCCTCACAGATACGCAGTATTTT,CASRLPGSLTDTQYF
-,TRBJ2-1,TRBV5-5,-,TGTGCCAGCAGCTTGGGGCCGGGGAATGAGCAGTTCTTC,CASSLGPGNEQFF
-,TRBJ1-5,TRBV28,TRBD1,TGTGCCAGCACCGCGAGGGACAGGGACAATCAGCCCCAGCATTTT,CASTARDRDNQPQHF
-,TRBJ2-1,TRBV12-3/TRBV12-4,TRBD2,TGTGCCAGTGGACTAGCGGGGGTAGGGGAGCAGTTCTTC,CASGLAGVGEQFF
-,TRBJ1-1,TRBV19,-,TGTGCCAGTAGTATAGGACACCCGAACACTGAAGCTTTCTTT,CASSIGHPNTEAFF
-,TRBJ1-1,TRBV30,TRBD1,TGTGCCTGGACCCCCCTTTACAGGGGGAACACTGAAGCTTTCTTT,CAWTPLYRGNTEAFF
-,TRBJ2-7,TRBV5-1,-,TGCGCCAGCAGCTTGGGGCTCGGGCAGGGCTACGAGCAGTACTTC,CASSLGLGQGYEQYF
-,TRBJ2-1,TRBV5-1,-,TGCGCCAGCGGAGGTCTAAGCTCCTACAATGAGCAGTTCTTC,CASGGLSSYNEQFF
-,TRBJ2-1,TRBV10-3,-,TGTGCCATCAGTGACAGGGCGACCTACAATGAGCAGTTCTTC,CAISDRATYNEQFF